The rows below give T cell receptor beta chains drawn from one sample of a study of T cell changes during pregnancy in multiple sclerosis. Using immunoSEQ multiplex PCR, the repertoire was profiled, and TCRdb retains in-frame clones only, with some absent. The sample holds about 46,000 clones, roughly 90% seen once. The sequencing used CD8+ T cells from peripheral blood mononuclear cells, collected in the second trimester of pregnancy. The receptor source for this set is a female donor with multiple sclerosis, enrolled in a pregnancy study. The CDR3 runs from the conserved cysteine through the conserved F or W. A D gene is named only where the DNA matches it firmly. Rows may omit the clone size; those that give it use once, few, many or a size class.

CDR3: CASSRQENTEAFF; DNA: TGTGCCAGCAGCCGACAGGAGAACACTGAAGCTTTCTTT; V: TRBV6-5; size: NA; D: NA; J: TRBJ1-1
CDR3: CASSGAQGFDYGYTF; DNA: TGTGCCAGCAGCGGAGCTCAGGGATTTGACTATGGCTACACCTTC; V: TRBV5-4; size: NA; D: NA; J: TRBJ1-2
CDR3: CASSPTSTGHHRYGYTF; DNA: TGTGCCAGCTCACCTACCTCCACGGGACACCACCGCTATGGCTACACCTTC; V: TRBV18; size: NA; D: NA; J: TRBJ1-2
CDR3: CASRRGDRRTEAFF; DNA: TGCGCCAGCCGTCGCGGGGATCGACGCACTGAAGCTTTCTTT; V: TRBV5-1; size: NA; D: NA; J: TRBJ1-1
CDR3: CASSPFYEQYF; DNA: TGTGCCAGCAGCCCGTTCTACGAGCAGTACTTC; V: TRBV7-2; size: once; D: NA; J: TRBJ2-7
CDR3: CSVEPQYRVFYGYTF; DNA: TGCAGCGTTGAACCACAATACAGGGTTTTCTATGGCTACACCTTC; V: TRBV29-1; size: NA; D: NA; J: TRBJ1-2
CDR3: CASSQARLGPEGEQFF; DNA: TGTGCCAGCAGCCAAGCCCGACTAGGTCCGGAGGGGGAGCAGTTCTTC; V: TRBV14; size: NA; D: NA; J: TRBJ2-1
CDR3: CAGLQGMEAFF; DNA: TGTGCCGGACTACAGGGGATGGAAGCTTTCTTT; V: TRBV2; size: NA; D: TRBD1; J: TRBJ1-1
CDR3: CASSQARGSSYEQYF; DNA: TGTGCCAGCAGCCAAGCGAGGGGGAGCTCCTACGAGCAGTACTTC; V: TRBV4-2; size: NA; D: NA; J: TRBJ2-7
CDR3: CASSQERIQRGGEYEQYF; DNA: TGCGCCAGCAGCCAAGAACGGATCCAGCGGGGGGGCGAGTACGAGCAGTACTTC; V: TRBV4-3; size: NA; D: TRBD2; J: TRBJ2-7
CDR3: CASSDPRDREEGNTIYF; DNA: TGTGCCAGCAGTGACCCGAGGGACAGGGAGGAAGGAAACACCATATATTTT; V: TRBV6-4; size: NA; D: TRBD1; J: TRBJ1-3
CDR3: CASSVGVLAPDTQYF; DNA: TGTGCCAGCAGCGTAGGCGTGCTAGCGCCAGATACGCAGTATTTT; V: TRBV9; size: NA; D: NA; J: TRBJ2-3
CDR3: CASGKAGAGHGYTF; DNA: TGTGCCAGCGGCAAGGCGGGGGCGGGGCATGGCTACACCTTC; V: TRBV6-5; size: NA; D: NA; J: TRBJ1-2
CDR3: CASSLAGQPFTDTQYF; DNA: TGTGCCAGCAGCTTGGCGGGACAGCCCTTCACAGATACGCAGTATTTT; V: TRBV5-6; size: NA; D: TRBD1; J: TRBJ2-3
CDR3: CASSPQLTDQETQYF; DNA: TGTGCCAGCTCACCTCAATTGACAGACCAAGAGACCCAGTACTTC; V: TRBV18; size: NA; D: NA; J: TRBJ2-5
CDR3: CASSQVGLPGAEAFF; DNA: TGCGCCAGCAGCCAAGTCGGGCTCCCAGGGGCCGAAGCTTTCTTT; V: TRBV4-3; size: NA; D: NA; J: TRBJ1-1
CDR3: CASSVARGLAGGSRNNEQFF; DNA: TGTGCCAGCAGCGTAGCCCGAGGACTAGCGGGAGGGTCTCGGAACAATGAGCAGTTCTTC; V: TRBV9; size: NA; D: TRBD2; J: TRBJ2-1
CDR3: CAWSRGASGAGWETQYF; DNA: TGTGCCTGGAGTCGAGGAGCTAGCGGGGCGGGATGGGAGACCCAGTACTTC; V: TRBV30; size: few; D: TRBD2; J: TRBJ2-5
CDR3: CAIRPDSRNTEAFF; DNA: TGTGCCATCAGGCCTGACAGCCGGAACACTGAAGCTTTCTTT; V: TRBV10-3; size: NA; D: NA; J: TRBJ1-1
CDR3: CASSQDTGTGNTIYF; DNA: TGCGCCAGCAGCCAAGACACGGGGACAGGAAACACCATATATTTT; V: TRBV4-3; size: once; D: NA; J: TRBJ1-3
CDR3: CASSLERGQLAFF; DNA: TGTGCCAGCAGCTTAGAGCGAGGTCAGCTAGCTTTCTTT; V: TRBV11-2; size: NA; D: NA; J: TRBJ1-1
CDR3: CASTDGTYYNEQFF; DNA: TGTGCCAGCACCGACGGGACTTACTACAATGAGCAGTTCTTC; V: TRBV27; size: once; D: NA; J: TRBJ2-1
CDR3: CASPDGVGEQYF; DNA: TGTGCCAGTCCGGACGGGGTTGGAGAGCAGTACTTC; V: TRBV2; size: NA; D: NA; J: TRBJ2-7
CDR3: CATSRSTDTQYF; DNA: TGTGCCACCAGTCGGAGCACAGATACGCAGTATTTT; V: TRBV15; size: NA; D: NA; J: TRBJ2-3
CDR3: CASRPDRSSGNTIYF; DNA: TGTGCCAGCAGACCCGACAGGAGCTCTGGAAACACCATATATTTT; V: TRBV6-5; size: NA; D: NA; J: TRBJ1-3
CDR3: CASSPAPGITYEQYF; DNA: TGTGCCAGCAGCCCAGCCCCGGGAATAACATACGAGCAGTACTTC; V: TRBV7-6; size: NA; D: NA; J: TRBJ2-7
CDR3: CASSEERKKQFF; DNA: TGTGCCAGCAGCGAAGAGAGGAAAAAGCAGTTCTTC; V: TRBV14; size: NA; D: NA; J: TRBJ2-1
CDR3: CATSMGGAQPQHF; DNA: TGTGCCACCAGCATGGGGGGGGCTCAGCCCCAGCATTTT; V: TRBV15; size: once; D: NA; J: TRBJ1-5
CDR3: CASSQDRYRNTEAFF; DNA: TGCGCCAGCAGCCAAGATCGGTACAGAAACACTGAAGCTTTCTTT; V: TRBV4-3; size: NA; D: NA; J: TRBJ1-1
CDR3: CASRPGQRQYF; DNA: TGTGCCAGCAGACCGGGACAGAGGCAGTATTTT; V: TRBV21-1; size: once; D: NA; J: TRBJ2-3
CDR3: CASSLASGTEQFF; DNA: TGTGCCAGCAGCTTAGCGTCAGGTACTGAGCAGTTCTTC; V: TRBV7-7; size: NA; D: NA; J: TRBJ2-1
CDR3: CASSPGGNTEAFF; DNA: TGTGCCAGCAGCCCCGGGGGGAACACTGAAGCTTTCTTT; V: TRBV9; size: once; D: NA; J: TRBJ1-1
CDR3: CASSTGEGTEAFF; DNA: TGTGCCAGCAGCACAGGGGAAGGCACTGAAGCTTTCTTT; V: TRBV6-4; size: NA; D: TRBD1; J: TRBJ1-1
CDR3: CASSQDRQAPYGYTF; DNA: TGCGCCAGCAGCCAAGATAGGCAGGCGCCCTATGGCTACACCTTC; V: TRBV4-3; size: NA; D: NA; J: TRBJ1-2
CDR3: CASNSRGRETQYF; DNA: TGTGCCAGCAACTCAAGGGGGCGGGAGACCCAGTACTTC; V: TRBV6-5; size: NA; D: TRBD1; J: TRBJ2-5
CDR3: CASRRGTGELFF; DNA: TGTGCCAGTCGAAGAGGGACCGGGGAGCTGTTTTTT; V: TRBV9; size: NA; D: NA; J: TRBJ2-2
CDR3: CASSQDRVTGPNYEQYF; DNA: TGTGCCAGCAGCCAAGATCGGGTCACAGGACCCAACTACGAGCAGTACTTC; V: TRBV4-2; size: NA; D: NA; J: TRBJ2-7
CDR3: CASSVWGQEGDEQYF; DNA: TGTGCCAGCAGCGTTTGGGGACAGGAGGGTGACGAGCAGTACTTC; V: TRBV9; size: NA; D: TRBD1; J: TRBJ2-7
CDR3: CAIQGRNNEKLFF; DNA: TGTGCCATACAGGGGCGGAATAATGAAAAACTGTTTTTT; V: TRBV10-3; size: NA; D: TRBD1; J: TRBJ1-4
CDR3: CASSVSTGLAEAFF; DNA: TGTGCCAGCAGTGTTAGTACAGGTCTTGCTGAAGCTTTCTTT; V: TRBV2; size: many; D: NA; J: TRBJ1-1
CDR3: CASSQVGLAGIYYEQYF; DNA: TGCGCCAGCAGCCAAGTGGGGCTAGCGGGGATATACTACGAGCAGTACTTC; V: TRBV4-1; size: NA; D: TRBD2; J: TRBJ2-7
CDR3: CASSLGELEQFF; DNA: TGTGCCAGCAGCTTAGGGGAGTTGGAGCAGTTCTTC; V: TRBV7-2; size: NA; D: NA; J: TRBJ2-1
CDR3: CASSQDWTGGSPLHF; DNA: TGTGCCAGCAGCCAAGATTGGACAGGGGGTTCACCCCTCCACTTT; V: TRBV4-2; size: NA; D: TRBD1; J: TRBJ1-6
CDR3: CASSPVSGAGGHNEQFF; DNA: TGTGCCAGCAGCCCGGTTTCCGGGGCCGGGGGACACAATGAGCAGTTCTTC; V: TRBV7-3; size: NA; D: NA; J: TRBJ2-1
CDR3: CSVVYPSSGNTIYF; DNA: TGCAGCGTTGTTTATCCCAGCTCTGGAAACACCATATATTTT; V: TRBV29-1; size: NA; D: NA; J: TRBJ1-3
CDR3: CASSPGGSYEQYF; DNA: TGTGCCAGCTCACCGGGGGGGTCCTACGAGCAGTACTTC; V: TRBV18; size: NA; D: TRBD2; J: TRBJ2-7
CDR3: CASSVGGSTDTQYF; DNA: TGTGCCAGCAGCGTCGGCGGGAGCACAGATACGCAGTATTTT; V: TRBV9; size: NA; D: NA; J: TRBJ2-3
CDR3: CASSPARTDTQYF; DNA: TGTGCCAGCTCACCGGCCCGCACAGATACGCAGTATTTT; V: TRBV18; size: NA; D: NA; J: TRBJ2-3
CDR3: CSARGGPHNEKLFF; DNA: TGCAGCGCCCGGGGGGGACCGCATAATGAAAAACTGTTTTTT; V: TRBV29-1; size: NA; D: NA; J: TRBJ1-4
CDR3: CATSRDTQGGVEQYF; DNA: TGTGCCACCAGCAGAGATACCCAGGGAGGCGTCGAGCAGTACTTC; V: TRBV15; size: once; D: NA; J: TRBJ2-7